A single sample gave rise to the 32 T cell receptor beta chains below, sequenced in a study of human T cells and chemical hapten exposure. One entry per CDR3 protein, called by TCRdb with MiXCR from the RACE reads. The sample includes under 100,000 distinct CDR3 sequences, roughly a tenth of them seen just once. Regarding time point: patch test 2, 6 weeks after DPC sensitization. Indicated treatment: therapeutic diphenylcyclopropenone sensitization with weekly scalp DPC. The specimen was whole blood, collected in connection with sensitization to the hapten diphenylcyclopropenone (DPC). The source is a woman younger than 45 with alopecia areata. Some clones in this sample may be carry-over from other donors' samples.

This clonotype was counted a few times. The V gene is TRBV4-1, the J gene TRBJ1-1; weak D call: TRBD1 (6 bases). CDR1 MGHRA and CDR2 YSYEKL come from the germline V gene. With 5 bases removed from V and 4 bases from J, the gap between germline ends came to 14 bases. CDR3 length: 14 residues. CDR3 bases: TGCGCCAGCAGCGCGTCAGGGGACTCCACTGAAGCTTTCTTT. This encodes CASSASGDSTEAFF.

The chain combines TRBV6-4 with TRBJ2-1; no reliable D call. V shed 2 bases and J shed 1 base, with 9 bases lying between them. Germline CDR1 and CDR2: MRHNA and SNTAGT. The CDR3 is 15 amino acids. The CDR3 protein is CASSDLPTSYNEQFF. The CDR3 DNA sequence: TGTGCCAGCAGTGACCTTCCCACGTCCTACAATGAGCAGTTCTTC.

This clonotype was seen only a few times. The chain uses TRBV12-5 and TRBJ1-4; 7 nucleotides line up with TRBD1. Germline loops: CDR1 LGHNT, CDR2 FRNRAP. The length of the CDR3 is 15 residues. V shed 6 bases, J shed 5 bases, and the junction held 9 bases outside the gene matches. The CDR3 reads CASGPGTVRNEKLFF. As DNA, the CDR3 is TGTGCTAGTGGCCCCGGGACAGTCAGAAATGAAAAACTGTTTTTT. The full variable domain, with the rest looked up from reference TRBV12-5 and TRBJ1-4, is DARVTQTPRHKVTEMGQEVTMRCQPILGHNTVFWYRQTMMQGLELLAYFRNRAPLDDSGMPKDRFSAEMPDATLATLKIQPSEPRDSAVYFCASGPGTVRNEKLFFGSGTQLSVL.

Concerning this clonotype: A read error may explain this, as a much larger clone is one base away. The V call is TRBV9, the J call TRBJ2-3; D possibly uses TRBD1 or TRBD2 (5 bases each). The CDR3 loop spans 13 amino acids. CDR1 and CDR2 (germline): SGDLS, YYNGEE. V dropped 3 bases and J dropped 6 bases, with 11 bases sitting between them. The DNA of the CDR3 is TGTGCCAGCAGCGCAGGGACGCACGATACGCAGTATTTT. Translated: CASSAGTHDTQYF.

The table lists this clonotype with many counts. Written as DNA, the CDR3 is TGCGCCAGCAGCCCATCGACAGGGAGCACTGAAGCTTTCTTT. Amino acid sequence: CASSPSTGSTEAFF. V gene TRBV4-3 combines with J gene TRBJ1-1; 7 bases match TRBD1. The CDR3 sequence is 14 residues long. The germline V gene encodes CDR1 LGHNA and CDR2 YSLEER. The junction had 6 bases not matched to a gene; V was cut back by 4 bases and J by 4 bases.

This clonotype has at least ten counts. J is TRBJ1-5 and V is TRBV19; D is unclear. V was shortened by 3 bases and J by 4 bases, with 10 bases between the two germline ends. Germline V lookup: CDR1 LNHDA, CDR2 SQIVND (reference sequence). This CDR3 comprises 14 residues. CDR3 region: CASSIVENNQPQHF. CDR3 in DNA: TGTGCCAGTAGTATCGTAGAAAATAATCAGCCCCAGCATTTT.

This chain connects TRBV20-1 to TRBJ1-4, with D hard to call. Germline V CDR1 and CDR2: DFQATT, SNEGSKA (reference sequence). CDR3 size: 12 residues. The ends were cut back, 4 bases at V and 6 bases at J, with 9 bases in the middle. DNA for the CDR3: TGCAGTGCTATTGGCGGACATGAAAAACTGTTTTTT. It yields the protein CSAIGGHEKLFF.

This clonotype was observed many times. The chain employs TRBV7-2 and TRBJ2-7; the D gene is possibly TRBD1 (6 bases). The germline gives CDR1 SGHTA, CDR2 FQGNSA. The V gene lost 4 bases and the J gene lost 3 bases, with 16 bases spanning the gap. CDR3 length: 15 residues. CDR3 coding DNA: TGTGCCAGCAGCTACCTCATGGACAGAGTCTACGAGCAGTACTTC. This gives the protein CASSYLMDRVYEQYF.

This clonotype was seen ten or more times. The chain couples TRBV5-1 to TRBJ2-3; no definite D call. CDR3 length: 13 residues. The V gene lost 4 bases and the J gene lost 1 base, with 7 bases spanning the gap. The germline gives CDR1 SGHRS, CDR2 YFSETQ. CDR3 residues: CASSRTGTDTQYF. Here the CDR3 DNA reads TGCGCCAGCAGCCGAACTGGCACAGATACGCAGTATTTT.

V and J are TRBV6-5 and TRBJ1-2, with TRBD1 identical over 8 bases. The germline CDR1 and CDR2 sequences are MNHEY and SVGAGI. V lost 2 bases to trimming and J lost 0 bases; unmatched junction nucleotides: 8. The CDR3 is 17 amino acids. The CDR3 reads CASSYLVPGQANYGYTF. As DNA, the CDR3 is TGTGCCAGCAGTTACCTAGTGCCGGGACAGGCTAACTATGGCTACACCTTC.

This clonotype was observed at least ten times. The rearrangement joins TRBV18 to TRBJ2-3, with a tentative D call TRBD2 (7 bases). The V gene's germline CDR1 is KGHSH and CDR2 LQKENI. The CDR3 has 15 amino acids. V lost 6 bases and J 2 bases, leaving 15 bases between the germline ends. The CDR3: CASSAAGAVTDTQYF. CDR3 bases: TGTGCCAGCTCCGCTGCGGGGGCCGTCACAGATACGCAGTATTTT.

J is TRBJ2-1 and V is TRBV29-1, with 12 bases lining up with TRBD2. Per the germline V gene, CDR1 is SQVTM and CDR2 is ANQGSEA. J gave up 5 bases and V 5 bases, and 4 bases lay outside the gene matches. The CDR3 covers 14 residues. CDR3 nucleotide sequence: TGCAGCGTTACTAGCGGGGGGAACAACAATGAGCAGTTCTTC. Translated: CSVTSGGNNNEQFF.

This clonotype was seen a few times. This chain connects TRBV10-3 to TRBJ2-3, with D uncertain. Per germline, CDR1 ENHRY and CDR2 SYGVKD. V lost 4 bases and J 4 bases, leaving 3 bases between the germline ends. The CDR3 extends over 11 amino acids. CDR3 bases: TGTGCCATCAGTGGGTCAGATACGCAGTATTTT. It encodes CAISGSDTQYF.

This clonotype was counted ten times or more. The rearrangement joins TRBV18 to TRBJ2-1; D uncertain. The CDR3 loop spans 13 amino acids. Between the trimmed V and J ends, which lost 2 bases and 5 bases, there was a span of 7 bases. In germline, CDR1 is KGHSH, CDR2 LQKENI. CDR3 sequence (DNA): TGTGCCAGCTCACCAGAGGATAACAATGAGCAGTTCTTC. It encodes CASSPEDNNEQFF.

The V call is TRBV27, the J call TRBJ2-2, with D perhaps TRBD1 or TRBD2 (5 bases each). The V end lost 5 bases, the J end lost 0 bases, and 13 bases lay between the germline ends. Germline V gene data show CDR1 as MNHEY and CDR2 as SMNVEV (reference sequence). CDR3 length: 16 residues. The CDR3 reads CASSPGTAANTGELFF. The CDR3 coding sequence is TGTGCCAGCAGTCCCGGGACCGCCGCGAACACCGGGGAGCTGTTTTTT.

This clonotype came up many times. V gene TRBV2 combines with J gene TRBJ2-5; 7 bases match TRBD1. The V gene end was trimmed by 2 bases and the J gene end by 4 bases; junction bases not matched to a gene: 4. Germline values: CDR1 SNHLY, CDR2 FYNNEI. The CDR3 is made up of 14 amino acids. CDR3 protein: CASSEIGTVETQYF. CDR3 nucleotide sequence: TGTGCCAGCAGTGAAATTGGGACAGTAGAGACCCAGTACTTC.

The rearrangement links TRBV28 to TRBJ2-7; D remains ambiguous. Germline-derived CDR1 and CDR2 are MDHEN and SYDVKM. CDR3 length: 14 residues. V lost 3 bases and J 2 bases, leaving 11 bases between the germline ends. CDR3 in DNA: TGTGCCAGCAGTTTCGGTACCTGGCCCTACGAGCAGTACTTC. Translating it yields CASSFGTWPYEQYF.

The V call is TRBV12-2, the J call TRBJ2-3; the D segment call TRBD2 is taken from the table without a DNA check. TRBV12-2 has pseudogene status. The CDR3 consists of 15 residues. CDR3: CASRLVLAGEDTQYF. The CDR3 DNA reads TGTGCAAGTCGCTTAGTCCTAGCGGGAGAAGATACGCAGTATTTT.

In its sample, this clonotype was seen many times. The V gene is TRBV6-1, the J gene TRBJ2-5; the D is unclear. Trimming stripped 5 bases from V and 2 bases from J, with 9 bases between. This CDR3 comprises 13 residues. Germline V lookup: CDR1 MNHNS, CDR2 SASEGT. In DNA form, the CDR3 reads TGTGCCAGCAGTACCTTAAGGCAAGAGACCCAGTACTTC. Its protein product is CASSTLRQETQYF.

This clonotype was picked up a small number of times. This chain links TRBV28 with TRBJ1-5; weak D call: TRBD1 (6 bases). V dropped 5 bases and J dropped 0 bases, with 8 bases sitting between them. The CDR3 spans 14 residues. Germline V gives CDR1 MDHEN, CDR2 SYDVKM. The CDR3 coding sequence is TGTGCCAGCAGTCGGGACATTAGCAATCAGCCCCAGCATTTT. Its translation: CASSRDISNQPQHF.

This clonotype was recorded at least ten times. This sequence joins TRBV6-1 and TRBJ1-1; a possible D gene is TRBD1 (5 bases). Trimming cost V 2 bases and J 6 bases, with 19 bases left between them. Germline lookup yields CDR1 MNHNS and CDR2 SASEGT. The CDR3 consists of 16 residues. The CDR3 bases are TGTGCCAGCAGTGAACTTAGTAGGGCAGGGACGGCTGAAGCTTTCTTT. Translated, it gives CASSELSRAGTAEAFF.

V is TRBV27 and J is TRBJ2-1; 12 bases match TRBD2. The CDR3 is 15 residues long. V dropped 2 bases and J dropped 9; count of bases not matched to a gene: 5. Germline-derived CDR1 and CDR2 are MNHEY and SMNVEV (reference sequence). Here the CDR3 reads CASSLLAGGTSEQFF. The CDR3 DNA follows: TGTGCCAGCAGTTTACTAGCGGGGGGGACTTCTGAGCAGTTCTTC.

This clonotype was seen ten or more times. The CDR3, as DNA: TGCAGTGCTAGGATACAGGGGGCAGGAGAGACCCAGTACTTC. It specifies CSARIQGAGETQYF. The V gene is TRBV20-1, the J gene TRBJ2-5; TRBD1 agrees at 9 bases. The CDR3 loop spans 14 amino acids. CDR1 is DFQATT and CDR2 is SNEGSKA in the germline V gene (reference sequence). V shed 3 bases and J 4 bases; nucleotides not matched to a gene: 6.

This clonotype was detected many times. J is TRBJ2-2 and V is TRBV6-2 or TRBV6-3; 7 positions agree with TRBD1. The length of the CDR3 is 17 residues. Trimming at V came to 0 bases and at J to 3 bases, leaving 7 bases not matched to a gene. Looked up from germline, CDR1 is MNHEY and CDR2 is SVGEGT. As DNA, the CDR3 is TGTGCCAGCAGTTACTCGATCGTCCAGGGGGACACCGGGGAGCTGTTTTTT. Translation: CASSYSIVQGDTGELFF.

This clonotype was seen repeatedly, ten times or more. The rearrangement joins TRBV10-3 to TRBJ1-6; 12 nucleotides align to TRBD1. Germline V gene data show CDR1 as ENHRY and CDR2 as SYGVKD. After removal of 2 bases from V and 7 bases from J, the junction contained 15 bases not matched to a gene. CDR3 size: 20 residues. DNA for the CDR3: TGTGCCATCAGTGAGCCTCGGGGCAGGGACAGGGGGCTGAAGAATTCACCCCTCCACTTT. Amino acids: CAISEPRGRDRGLKNSPLHF.

CDR3 bases: TGTGCCAGCAGCCTGACAGAGCCCGAGAGAGCTTTCTTT. The encoded protein is CASSLTEPERAFF. This chain uses TRBV28 with TRBJ1-1; a possible D gene is TRBD1 (5 bases). Deletions cut 6 bases from V and 10 bases from J, with 18 bases between. The CDR3 runs to 13 residues. CDR1 MDHEN and CDR2 SYDVKM come from the germline V gene.

The CDR3 nucleotides read TGTGCCAGCAGCCCGACTAGCGGGAGCGCAGAGACCCAGTACTTC. Translated: CASSPTSGSAETQYF. This chain joins TRBV11-2 and TRBJ2-5, with 12 bases that match TRBD2. The V segment lost 5 bases and the J segment 4 bases; nucleotides outside the gene matches: 5. From germline, CDR1 is SGHAT and CDR2 FQNNGV. The CDR3 contains 15 residues. The variable domain in full, completed from reference TRBV11-2 and TRBJ2-5, reads EAGVAQSPRYKIIEKRQSVAFWCNPISGHATLYWYQQILGQGPKLLIQFQNNGVVDDSQLPKDRFSAERLKGVDSTLKIQPAKLEDSAVYLCASSPTSGSAETQYFGPGTRLLVL.

This clonotype showed up many times. The chain uses TRBV6-2 or TRBV6-3 and TRBJ2-3; possible D gene TRBD1, 6 bases. Deletions cut 8 bases from V and 0 bases from J, with 12 bases between. CDR3 length: 14 amino acids. The germline V gene encodes CDR1 MNHEY and CDR2 SVGEGT. CDR3 protein: CASSVDSSTDTQYF. CDR3 nucleotide sequence: TGTGCCAGCTCGGTGGACAGTAGCACAGATACGCAGTATTTT.

This clonotype was detected many times. The chain combines TRBV7-3 with TRBJ2-1; D unclear. The germline gives CDR1 SGHTA, CDR2 FQGTGA. Trimming stripped 1 base from V and 7 bases from J, with 14 bases between. The CDR3 is made up of 15 amino acids. The CDR3 sequence is CASSLMVVPQNEQFF. The CDR3 DNA follows: TGTGCCAGCAGCTTAATGGTGGTGCCCCAGAATGAGCAGTTCTTC. The full variable domain, its missing parts supplied by reference TRBV7-3 and TRBJ2-1, is GAGVSQTPSNKVTEKGKYVELRCDPISGHTALYWYRQSLGQGPEFLIYFQGTGAADDSGLPNDRFFAVRPEGSVSTLKIQRTERGDSAVYLCASSLMVVPQNEQFFGPGTRLTVL.

Ten or more counts support this clonotype. The gene calls are TRBV28 and TRBJ2-2; a possible D gene is TRBD1 (7 bases). CDR1 and CDR2 (germline): MDHEN, SYDVKM. Deletions cut 9 bases from V and 3 bases from J, with 11 bases between. The CDR3 runs to 13 residues. This chain's CDR3 is CASQGGDTGELFF. Here the CDR3 DNA reads TGTGCCAGTCAGGGGGGAGACACCGGGGAGCTGTTTTTT.

V gene TRBV3-1 combines with J gene TRBJ2-7; TRBD1 matches 8 bases. This CDR3 is 14 amino acids long. Germline lookup yields CDR1 LGHDT and CDR2 YNNKEL (reference sequence). Trimming at V came to 4 bases and at J to 2 bases, leaving 4 bases not matched to a gene. The CDR3 bases are TGTGCCAGCAGCCTCGGACAGGGCCCCTACGAGCAGTACTTC. Translated, it gives CASSLGQGPYEQYF.

This clonotype was detected ten times or more. The rearrangement uses TRBV12-3 or TRBV12-4 and TRBJ2-4; perhaps TRBD2 as D (5 bases). CDR3 size: 16 residues. V gave up 3 bases and J gave up 3 bases, with 15 bases separating them. The CDR3 DNA follows: TGTGCCAGCAGTTTTGGTGGCTCTGCGGGCAAAAACATTCAGTACTTC. This encodes CASSFGGSAGKNIQYF.